These 12 T cell receptor beta chains came from one sample sequenced in a study of cytomegalovirus exposure and HLA in healthy donors. PCR was performed using 60 Vbeta and 13 Jbeta primers. Using immunoSEQ multiplex PCR, the repertoire was profiled, and TCRdb retains in-frame clones only, with some absent. The sample contains about 190,000 clones, about four fifths of which appear only once. Sequenced material: PBMCs. The receptors were gathered from a woman in her twenties or thirties in good health and CMV-seropositive.

V usage is TRBV2 and J usage is TRBJ2-7; no firm D call. Per germline, CDR1 SNHLY and CDR2 FYNNEI. V lost 7 bases and J lost 6, with 13 bases in between. The CDR3 loop spans 12 amino acids. CDR3 residues: CASKQGAPEQYF. The CDR3 coding sequence is TGTGCCAGCAAGCAAGGAGCGCCCGAGCAGTACTTC.

The chain is built from TRBV6-5 and TRBJ1-2; 7 bases map to TRBD1. CDR1 is MNHEY, CDR2 SVGAGI, per germline. This CDR3 region has 13 residues. V was clipped by 6 bases and J by 7 bases; unmatched bases: 8. The CDR3 bases are TGTGCCAGCAGGAACAGGGGCGGCTCTGGCTACACCTTC. This gives the protein CASRNRGGSGYTF.

The chain is built from TRBV27 and TRBJ1-2; 9 nucleotides agree with TRBD1. The germline gives CDR1 MNHEY, CDR2 SMNVEV (reference sequence). V lost 2 bases, J lost 4 bases, and 5 bases stayed unmatched. This CDR3 has 15 residues. CDR3 sequence reads: CASSLGTGSRYGYTF. The CDR3 bases are TGTGCCAGCAGTTTAGGGACAGGGAGTCGCTATGGCTACACCTTC.

This clone came up once. The chain recombines TRBV2 with TRBJ2-3; D gene uncertain. There are 12 residues in the CDR3. Germline V lookup: CDR1 SNHLY, CDR2 FYNNEI. Trimming shortened V by 6 bases and J by 6 bases, and 10 bases separated the two germline ends. The CDR3 region is CASRIFSDTQYF. CDR3 nucleotides: TGTGCCAGCAGGATATTCAGTGATACGCAGTATTTT. The complete variable domain, with remaining parts taken from reference TRBV2 and TRBJ2-3, reads EPEVTQTPSHQVTQMGQEVILRCVPISNHLYFYWYRQILGQKVEFLVSFYNNEISEKSEIFDDQFSVERPDGSNFTLKIRSTKLEDSAMYFCASRIFSDTQYFGPGTRLTVL.

V usage is TRBV10-3 and J usage is TRBJ1-1; D is unresolved. CDR1 and CDR2 (germline): ENHRY, SYGVKD. With 8 bases removed from V and 8 bases from J, the gap between germline ends came to 15 bases. The CDR3 spans 12 residues. The CDR3 loop is CAIGGLDSEAFF. As DNA, the CDR3 is TGTGCCATCGGAGGCCTGGATTCCGAAGCTTTCTTT.

This clone is a singleton in its sample. The junction differs from germline at one of its ends, possibly a read error. The chain uses TRBV11-2 and TRBJ1-1; 7 nucleotides align to TRBD1. The CDR3 consists of 12 residues. Germline lookup yields CDR1 SGHAT and CDR2 FQNNGV. Written as DNA, the CDR3 is TGTGCCAGCAGGTTAGGGGGCGGTGAAGCTTTCTTT. Translated, it gives CASRLGGGEAFF.

CDR3 protein: CASSPWTGVDEQYF. The CDR3 nucleotides are TGTGCCAGCAGCCCATGGACAGGGGTAGACGAGCAGTACTTC. The rearrangement joins TRBV7-9 to TRBJ2-7, with 9 nucleotides matching TRBD1. J gave up 5 bases and V 5 bases, and 7 bases lay outside the gene matches. The CDR3 sequence is 14 residues long. CDR1 is SEHNR and CDR2 is FQNEAQ in the germline V gene (reference sequence).

In its sample, this clone ranks as medium-sized. This chain links TRBV5-5 with TRBJ2-3, with 10 positions matching TRBD1. CDR1 and CDR2 (germline): SGHKS, YYEKEE (reference sequence). The CDR3 runs to 15 residues. V shed 4 bases, J shed 4 bases, and the junction held 6 bases outside the gene matches. The CDR3 nucleotides read TGTGCCAGCAGCATGGACAGGGGGTTCGCAGATACGCAGTATTTT. Its protein is CASSMDRGFADTQYF.

The genes are TRBV19 and TRBJ2-7, with D possibly being TRBD1 (6 bases). Germline CDR1 is LNHDA and CDR2 is SQIVND (reference sequence). V shed 4 bases and J shed 9 bases, with 19 bases lying between them. There are 14 residues in the CDR3. CDR3 amino acids: CASSSGQSSTRQYF. DNA of the CDR3: TGTGCCAGTAGTAGTGGACAGTCATCCACTCGGCAGTACTTC. Supplemented by reference TRBV19 and TRBJ2-7, the full variable domain reads DGGITQSPKYLFRKEGQNVTLSCEQNLNHDAMYWYRQDPGQGLRLIYYSQIVNDFQKGDIAEGYSVSREKKESFPLTVTSAQKNPTAFYLCASSSGQSSTRQYFGPGTRLTVT.

The chain joins TRBV29-1 to TRBJ1-2; no reliable D call. Germline assignment: CDR1 SQVTM and CDR2 ANQGSEA. The CDR3 has 14 residues. The V end lost 5 bases, the J end lost 4 bases, and 17 bases lay between the germline ends. The CDR3 protein is CSVPSREVSYGYTF. The CDR3 DNA reads as TGCAGCGTTCCCAGCCGGGAGGTTTCCTATGGCTACACCTTC.

The chain employs TRBV11-2 and TRBJ1-1; TRBD1 matches 9 bases. Looked up from germline, CDR1 is SGHAT and CDR2 is FQNNGV. Trimming cost V 5 bases and J 10 bases; bases outside gene matches: 11. This CDR3 is built from 14 residues. The CDR3 DNA follows: TGTGCCAGCAGCACGGGACAGGGAAAGTTTTTAGCTTTCTTT. As protein: CASSTGQGKFLAFF.

This chain links TRBV7-3 with TRBJ1-2, with 7 bases lining up with TRBD1. V lost 5 bases to trimming and J lost 7 bases; unmatched junction nucleotides: 7. The CDR3 runs to 13 residues. Germline CDR1 is SGHTA and CDR2 is FQGTGA. The CDR3 coding sequence is TGTGCCAGCAGCATGACAGGGCAGGGTGGCTACACCTTC. Its protein is CASSMTGQGGYTF.